The clone carrying this TCR beta chain was observed a handful of times. Its antigen remains unknown. This record belongs to a study of beta chain features in type 1 diabetes. The entirety of the isolated RNA underwent reverse transcription, so expressed TCRB transcripts were sequenced. Mean read depth for naive, central memory and regulatory T cell samples was a few million reads. The data were produced by immunoSEQ multiplex PCR, yet TCRdb's version contains in-frame clones alone and is incomplete. This sample yields about 190,000 clones, of which less than 9.5% are seen a single time; 0.94% belongs to the top ten. General study results and limits: All four CD4+ subsets from Type 1 diabetes patients carried moderately but significantly shorter TCRB CDR3s. Type 1 diabetes patients showed fewer insertions and more deletions at VDJ junctions. A potential influence of HLA type upon TCRB rearrangement remained unresolved herein.

Looked up from germline, CDR1 is KGHSH and CDR2 is LQKENI. The ends were cut back, 3 bases at V and 3 bases at J, with 6 bases in the middle. The length of the CDR3 is 13 residues. The sequencing sample was made of central memory CD4+ T cells from blood. This chain links TRBV18 with TRBJ1-5, with D unresolved. This clonotype was obtained from a woman aged 40-49 years with type 1 diabetes. CDR3 sequence reads: CASSPDTNQPQHF. The CDR3 nucleotides are TGTGCCAGCTCACCTGACACCAATCAGCCCCAGCATTTT.